A selection of T cell receptor beta chains follows, all from one sample in a study. Via MiXCR, TCRdb re-called the 5' RACE reads, giving one row per CDR3 protein. The sample records 30,000 or so distinct CDR3 sequences, around a quarter being singletons. The specimen was memory CD4+ T cells sorted from blood. These receptor sequences come from a female donor with breast cancer. Both conserved end residues are part of each CDR3. A D gene is named only where the DNA matches it firmly. Only some rows state a clone size, as once, few, many or a class for expanded clones.

size: NA
J: TRBJ2-7
V: TRBV7-2
D: NA
CDR3: CASSLVVGGGSEQYF
DNA: TGTGCCAGCAGCTTAGTAGTGGGAGGGGGCTCCGAGCAGTACTTC

size: NA
J: TRBJ1-4
V: TRBV7-6
D: NA
CDR3: CASSPTGRNALQDHNEKLFF
DNA: TGTGCCAGCAGCCCCACGGGGCGGAATGCGTTGCAGGATCATAATGAAAAACTGTTTTTT

size: few
J: TRBJ1-5
V: TRBV6-6
D: TRBD1
CDR3: CASRGTGALNQPQHF
DNA: TGTGCCAGCAGAGGGACAGGGGCCCTCAATCAGCCCCAGCATTTT

size: many
J: TRBJ2-1
V: TRBV7-3
D: NA
CDR3: CASSLGGHPNEQFF
DNA: TGTGCCAGCAGCTTGGGGGGGCACCCCAATGAGCAGTTCTTC

size: NA
J: TRBJ2-1
V: TRBV12-3/TRBV12-4
D: TRBD1
CDR3: CASTKGTGGGNEQFF
DNA: TGTGCCAGCACAAAGGGGACAGGGGGCGGAAACGAGCAGTTCTTC

size: NA
J: TRBJ2-5
V: TRBV5-5
D: NA
CDR3: CASSLRAEETQYF
DNA: TGTGCCAGCAGCTTAAGGGCAGAAGAGACCCAGTACTTC

size: few
J: TRBJ2-7
V: TRBV9
D: TRBD1
CDR3: CASSPDWDRGYEQYF
DNA: TGTGCCAGCAGTCCTGATTGGGACAGGGGCTACGAGCAGTACTTC

size: few
J: TRBJ2-3
V: TRBV13
D: NA
CDR3: CASSSRAGGRTDTQYF
DNA: TGTGCCAGCAGCTCGCGGGCCGGGGGTCGCACAGATACGCAGTATTTT

size: few
J: TRBJ2-1
V: TRBV6-6
D: NA
CDR3: CASSEITPNEQFF
DNA: TGTGCCAGCAGTGAAATAACGCCCAATGAGCAGTTCTTC

size: few
J: TRBJ2-5
V: TRBV27
D: TRBD2
CDR3: CASTAGGRRETQYF
DNA: TGTGCCAGCACAGCGGGGGGCCGGAGAGAGACCCAGTACTTC